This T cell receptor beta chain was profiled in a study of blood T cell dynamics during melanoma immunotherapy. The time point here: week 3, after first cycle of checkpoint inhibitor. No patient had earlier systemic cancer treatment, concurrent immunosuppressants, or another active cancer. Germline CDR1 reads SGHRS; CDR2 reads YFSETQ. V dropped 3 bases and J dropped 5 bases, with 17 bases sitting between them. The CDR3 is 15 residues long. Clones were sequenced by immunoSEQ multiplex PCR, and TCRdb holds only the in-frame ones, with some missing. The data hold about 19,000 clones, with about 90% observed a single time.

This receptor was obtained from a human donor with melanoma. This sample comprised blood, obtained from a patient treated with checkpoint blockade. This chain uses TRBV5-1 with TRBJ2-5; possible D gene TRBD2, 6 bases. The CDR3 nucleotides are TGCGCCAGCAGCTGGGAATGGCGGGATGGGGAGACCCAGTACTTC. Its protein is CASSWEWRDGETQYF.